The 16 T cell receptor beta chains below were found in one sample sequenced in a study of identical twins. One entry per CDR3 protein results from TCRdb running MiXCR on the 5' RACE reads. The sample has 250,000 or so distinct CDR3 sequences, around 8% seen once; the top ten hold approximately 3%. These data were also filed under a second study, of yellow fever vaccine responses in identical twins.

Sequenced input: CD8+ T cells sorted from blood. These receptors came from a woman in her late teens or twenties in good health.

J is TRBJ1-5 and V is TRBV4-3; unclear D gene. The CDR3 runs to 14 residues. Germline V gene lookup returns CDR1 LGHNA and CDR2 YSLEER. The ends were cut back, 0 bases at V and 5 bases at J, with 8 bases in the middle. Here the CDR3 DNA reads TGCGCCAGCAGCCAAGAGGCACTCGATCAGCCCCAGCATTTT. It codes for CASSQEALDQPQHF.

This chain uses TRBV27 with TRBJ2-7; tentative D call: TRBD1 (5 bases). The V end was cut by 6 bases, the J end by 0 bases, with 9 bases between. CDR1 is MNHEY and CDR2 is SMNVEV in the germline V gene (reference sequence). The CDR3 length is 13 residues. The CDR3 reads CASSTTASYEQYF. In DNA, the CDR3 is TGTGCCAGCAGCACGACAGCCTCCTACGAGCAGTACTTC.

This clonotype was seen repeatedly, ten times or more. The chain's CDR3 is CASSSYGPIMDEQYF. As DNA, the CDR3 is TGTGCCAGCAGCTCTTATGGGCCGATTATGGACGAGCAGTACTTC. J is TRBJ2-7 and V is TRBV5-6; D is unresolved. CDR3 length: 15 amino acids. From germline, CDR1 is SGHDT and CDR2 YYEEEE. Trimming took 3 bases from V and 5 from J, leaving 18 bases between them.

This clonotype was observed a handful of times. The chain recombines TRBV4-1 with TRBJ2-1, with 10 bases identical to TRBD2. This CDR3 comprises 16 residues. Germline V gene lookup returns CDR1 MGHRA and CDR2 YSYEKL. J was trimmed by 8 bases and V by 3 bases; bases with no gene match: 10. CDR3: CASSHKQAGGLDEQFF. CDR3 bases: TGCGCCAGCAGCCACAAGCAAGCGGGGGGGCTCGATGAGCAGTTCTTC.

This clonotype appeared many times. V usage is TRBV27 and J usage is TRBJ2-3; D is uncertain. Germline V lookup: CDR1 MNHEY, CDR2 SMNVEV (reference sequence). The CDR3 spans 13 residues. With 1 base removed from V and 1 base from J, the gap between germline ends came to 3 bases. CDR3 sequence reads: CASSLLGTDTQYF. DNA of the CDR3: TGTGCCAGCAGTTTATTGGGCACAGATACGCAGTATTTT.

The chain carries TRBV20-1 and TRBJ2-7; the D is unclear. Germline V gene sequence: CDR1 DFQATT, CDR2 SNEGSKA (reference sequence). This CDR3 comprises 14 residues. The V end lost 1 base, the J end lost 2 bases, and 12 bases lay between the germline ends. This chain's CDR3 is CSARVGRSTYEQYF. The CDR3 region has the DNA TGCAGTGCTAGAGTGGGCAGGAGCACCTACGAGCAGTACTTC.

The V gene is TRBV9, the J gene TRBJ1-1, with a weak D call TRBD1 (5 bases). The CDR3 has 11 residues. V dropped 7 bases and J dropped 2 bases, with 6 bases sitting between them. Germline CDR1 and CDR2: SGDLS and YYNGEE. The DNA of the CDR3 is TGTGCCAGCGGGGGTAACACTGAAGCTTTCTTT. Translation: CASGGNTEAFF.

This clonotype was recorded at least ten times. The gene calls are TRBV12-3 or TRBV12-4 and TRBJ1-1, with TRBD1 as a possible D gene (5 bases). The CDR3 runs 15 residues. Trimming stripped 4 bases from V and 2 bases from J, with 14 bases between. The DNA of the CDR3 is TGTGCCAGCAGTTCTCCCGGGACCTTAAACACTGAAGCTTTCTTT. Translating gives CASSSPGTLNTEAFF.

This clonotype was seen a handful of times. CDR3 amino acids: CAISVGQGAYNEQFF. In DNA, the CDR3 is TGTGCCATCAGTGTCGGGCAGGGGGCTTACAATGAGCAGTTCTTC. The chain recombines TRBV10-3 with TRBJ2-1, with TRBD1 identical over 8 bases. V gave up 4 bases and J gave up 4 bases; unmatched junction bases: 6. The germline CDR1 and CDR2 sequences are ENHRY and SYGVKD. The CDR3 runs to 15 residues.

This clonotype was observed a handful of times. V and J are TRBV23-1 and TRBJ2-1; D unresolved. TRBV23-1 counts as an open reading frame of uncertain function. Trimming cost V 10 bases and J 15 bases, with 22 bases left between them. The CDR3 consists of 12 residues. CDR3 region: CAKERGRVTLFF. The DNA for the CDR3 is TGCGCCAAAGAACGCGGACGGGTAACCCTGTTCTTC.

The chain uses TRBV4-3 and TRBJ2-2, with 7 bases identical to TRBD2. CDR1 LGHNA and CDR2 YSLEER come from the germline V gene. CDR3 length equals 15 residues. J lost 5 bases, V lost 2 bases, and 5 bases had no gene match. CDR3 nucleotide sequence: TGCGCCAGCAGCCAACCAGCCGGGGGGACCGGGGAGCTGTTTTTT. Translating gives CASSQPAGGTGELFF.

This chain uses TRBV5-1 with TRBJ2-1, with D perhaps matching TRBD1 (6 bases). CDR3 length: 14 amino acids. V lost 2 bases, J lost 4 bases, and 10 bases lay in between. The germline V gene encodes CDR1 SGHRS and CDR2 YFSETQ. In nucleotides, the CDR3 is TGCGCCAGCAGCTTCTCACAGGGATACAATGAGCAGTTCTTC. Translating it yields CASSFSQGYNEQFF.

This clonotype was detected ten times or more. The chain couples TRBV5-1 to TRBJ2-7, with D possibly being TRBD1 (6 bases). Germline CDR1 SGHRS, CDR2 YFSETQ. Trimming left V 5 bases short and J 5 bases short, with 20 bases between. CDR3 length: 15 residues. CDR3 in amino acids: CASRPASGAPHEQYF. In DNA, the CDR3 is TGCGCCAGCAGGCCCGCCTCAGGGGCCCCCCACGAGCAGTACTTC.

In its sample, this clonotype was seen many times. The chain employs TRBV6-4 and TRBJ1-1; D ambiguous. This CDR3 has 14 residues. V shed 4 bases and J shed 1 base, with 10 bases lying between them. Germline CDR1 reads MRHNA; CDR2 reads SNTAGT. CDR3 loop: CASSAGQENTEAFF. CDR3 bases: TGTGCCAGCAGTGCGGGCCAAGAGAACACTGAAGCTTTCTTT.

The chain has TRBV19 and TRBJ2-1, with 7 bases aligning to TRBD2. Germline CDR1 and CDR2: LNHDA and SQIVND (reference sequence). V gave up 3 bases and J gave up 4 bases; unmatched junction bases: 3. This CDR3 is built from 14 residues. The CDR3 loop is CASSMELAYNEQFF. Here the CDR3 DNA reads TGTGCCAGTAGTATGGAACTAGCGTACAATGAGCAGTTCTTC.

This sequence joins TRBV27 and TRBJ1-5; D remains unclear. The CDR3 consists of 14 residues. Trimming removed 6 bases from V and 0 bases from J, with 9 bases in between. Germline V gene sequence: CDR1 MNHEY, CDR2 SMNVEV (reference sequence). The CDR3 sequence is CASRRVYSNQPQHF. The CDR3 DNA is TGTGCCAGCAGAAGGGTGTATAGCAATCAGCCCCAGCATTTT.